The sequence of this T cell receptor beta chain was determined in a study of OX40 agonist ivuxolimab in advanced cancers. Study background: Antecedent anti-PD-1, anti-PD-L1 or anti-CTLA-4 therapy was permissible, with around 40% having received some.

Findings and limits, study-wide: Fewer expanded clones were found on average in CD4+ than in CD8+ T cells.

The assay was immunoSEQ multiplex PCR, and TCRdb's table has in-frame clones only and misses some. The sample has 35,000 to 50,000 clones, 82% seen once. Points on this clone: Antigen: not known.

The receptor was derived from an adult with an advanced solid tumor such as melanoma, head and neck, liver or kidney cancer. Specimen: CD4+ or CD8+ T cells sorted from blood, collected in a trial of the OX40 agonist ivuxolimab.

CDR3 residues: CASSPRQDSSYNEQFF. For the CDR3, the DNA is TGTGCCAGCAGCCCAAGACAGGACAGCTCCTACAATGAGCAGTTCTTC. The chain carries TRBV9 and TRBJ2-1; maybe TRBD1 (6 bases). Germline V CDR1 and CDR2: SGDLS, YYNGEE. Deletions cut 4 bases from V and 0 bases from J, with 14 bases between. This CDR3 has 16 amino acids.